The rows below give T cell receptor beta chains drawn from one sample of a study of CD8 T cells in Susac syndrome. Via MiXCR, TCRdb re-called the immunoSEQ multiplex PCR reads, giving one row per CDR3 protein. In the table there are about 140,000 distinct CDR3 sequences, approximately 95% of which are singletons. Sequencing was done on a sample of CD8+ T cells from PBMCs. These receptors came from a human donor in good health. Both conserved end residues are trimmed from each CDR3. The order of the fields is V gene, CDR3 protein.

TRBV6-2/TRBV6-3	ASSYGYTEAF
TRBV14	ASSQDRNKGSEAF
TRBV27	ASSPALNEQF
TRBV11-2	ASSFGLGQNTGELF
TRBV6-5	ASRNMRGLY
TRBV27	ASDPDGSSYNEQF
TRBV27	ASSFVAGGTDTQY
TRBV3-1	ASSQVIAGADNEQF
TRBV2	ASIVLNTGELF
TRBV7-8	ASSPGLAVSSYNEQF
TRBV15	ATSIPMGPQH
TRBV27	ASSLSQDDGYT
TRBV6-1	ASLTGVHEQY
TRBV24-1	ATSDLAGVEQF
TRBV27	ASSLTPESSYEQY
TRBV25-1	ASSERGINEQY
TRBV30	AWSVEGAEGYT
TRBV20-1	SALPRIDEQF
TRBV20-1	SAQPLGQGYQETQY
TRBV7-9	ASSLPTGTGTYEQY
TRBV7-2	ASSPLYK
TRBV15	ATSSHRGPEQY
TRBV29-1	SVEIGLTPYEQY
TRBV27	ASTSGGRVYEQY
TRBV27	ASSFAPGGSYNEQF
TRBV30	AWSRPPTGDNEQF
TRBV6-5	ASSYSDPYEQY
TRBV28	ASSFQQGYEQY
TRBV15	ATSRPRPGDEQF
TRBV29-1	SVVAQNTGELF
TRBV4-3	ASSLTSGRPQIDNEQF
TRBV29-1	SVLGSGAYNEQF
TRBV29-1	SVIRGPENEQF
TRBV28	ASRGRVEDTQY
TRBV12-3/TRBV12-4	ASSSREAEAF
TRBV25-1	ASSEVEGGAEAF
TRBV15	ATSRDTGPNEQF
TRBV30	AWSVESGTTGELF
TRBV27	ASSRLREDTGELF
TRBV6-2/TRBV6-3	ASSNPGQGRTYGYT
TRBV4-3	ASSQDRQGFYYEQY